This T cell receptor beta chain was sequenced for a study of PD-L1 blockade in urothelial cancer. Produced via immunoSEQ multiplex PCR; TCRdb's table is partial and in-frame only. The sample lists over 40,000 clones, about 88% occurring once. Germline V gene sequence: CDR1 SEHNR, CDR2 FQNEAQ (reference sequence). Trimming removed 5 bases at V and 2 bases at J, with 13 bases between. The CDR3 runs 15 residues. The time point here: peripheral blood 6 weeks after treatment start. Per-patient samples, pretreatment and on-treatment, numbered 1 to 8. The chain carries TRBV7-9 and TRBJ2-1; tentatively, D is TRBD1 (6 bases). The source of this sequence is a man between 65 and 80 years old with urothelial cancer. Material: PBMCs, obtained around atezolizumab (anti-PD-L1) treatment. CDR3 DNA: TGTGCCAGCAGCCCCCGGGACAAACCCTACAATGAGCAGTTCTTC. It specifies CASSPRDKPYNEQFF.